In this sample, the clone carrying this T cell receptor (beta chain) turned up a few times. The data were taken from a study of blood T cell repertoires in COVID-19. At the level of the study: From the United States, Italy and Spain came samples of acute and convalescent COVID-19.

The table came from immunoSEQ multiplex PCR; TCRdb's copy has only in-frame clones and leaves some out. The table has 250,000 to 400,000 clones, approximately 88% seen once. Seattle-derived patients entered the study during active infection and were followed longitudinally. This TCR came from a woman in her 30s with COVID-19, enrolled during active disease. The sequencing input was peripheral blood.

The CDR3 bases are TGTGCCTGGAGCAGACCTACAGGGGGCAATCAGCCCCAGCATTTT. It codes for CAWSRPTGGNQPQHF. This chain connects TRBV30 to TRBJ1-5; TRBD1 agrees at 7 bases. CDR3 length: 15 amino acids. Per germline, CDR1 GTSNPN and CDR2 SVGIG (reference sequence). The V gene end was trimmed by 3 bases and the J gene end by 2 bases; junction bases not matched to a gene: 7.